One and the same sample provided the 6 T cell receptor beta chains below, sequenced in a study of blood T cells in healthy people across ages. Using a J-beta primer mix together with a sample-barcoded 5' primer, a second PCR was run for roughly 7 to 11 cycles. TCRdb processed the 5' RACE reads anew with MiXCR; each CDR3 protein has one entry. The sample shows approximately 820,000 distinct CDR3 sequences, approximately 44% of them seen only once. The sequencing input was blood. The source is a man aged 60-69 years in good health.

This clonotype came up a few times. V usage is TRBV7-9 and J usage is TRBJ2-7; 12 bases agree with TRBD1. The CDR3 sequence is 15 residues long. Germline V gene data show CDR1 as SEHNR and CDR2 as FQNEAQ (reference sequence). V shed 6 bases, J shed 4 bases, and the junction held 7 bases outside the gene matches. The chain's CDR3 is CASSSSGQGAYEQYF. The CDR3 nucleotides are TGTGCCAGCAGTTCCTCGGGACAGGGGGCTTACGAGCAGTACTTC.

The V gene is TRBV14, the J gene TRBJ2-1, with no clear D. CDR1 SGHDN and CDR2 FVKESK come from the germline V gene. The V and J ends lost 2 bases and 3 bases respectively, with 11 bases between them. The CDR3 runs 15 residues. The CDR3 DNA reads as TGTGCCAGCAGCCAACAGGCGGCCCGCTACAATGAGCAGTTCTTC. Its translation: CASSQQAARYNEQFF.

A word on this clonotype: This may be a read error: a much more frequent sequence differs by one nucleotide. This chain links TRBV7-2 with TRBJ2-7; D is ambiguous. Trimming removed 5 bases from V and 3 bases from J, with 8 bases in between. The CDR3 totals 12 residues. The germline gives CDR1 SGHTA, CDR2 FQGNSA. As DNA, the CDR3 is TGTGCCAGCAGCCGGAACCGCTACGAGCAGTACTTC. It yields the protein CASSRNRYEQYF.

The CDR3 is CASSLGPLTDTQYF. CDR3 in DNA: TGTGCCAGCAGCTTGGGGCCACTCACAGATACGCAGTATTTT. This rearrangement joins TRBV5-4 to TRBJ2-3; no reliable D call. From germline, CDR1 is SGHNT and CDR2 YYREEE (reference sequence). V was pared by 0 bases and J by 2 bases, with 7 bases between. CDR3 size: 14 residues.

Details on this clonotype: At one boundary the junction diverges from the germline segment, which might be a read error. The chain recombines TRBV20-1 with TRBJ1-5, with D possibly being TRBD1 (5 bases). CDR3 length equals 15 residues. The germline V gene has CDR1 DFQATT and CDR2 SNEGSKA (reference sequence). The CDR3 bases are TGCAGTGCTAGAGGGGGGTCCGGTGGCAATCAGCCCCAGGATTTT. Translated: CSARGGSGGNQPQDF.

The CDR3 spells CSAPTPGIETQYF. The CDR3, as DNA: TGCAGTGCTCCCACCCCGGGGATTGAGACCCAGTACTTC. This chain links TRBV20-1 with TRBJ2-5; TRBD2 might be the D (5 bases). The CDR3 runs to 13 residues. Germline values: CDR1 DFQATT, CDR2 SNEGSKA (reference sequence). Deletions cut 5 bases from V and 5 bases from J, with 15 bases between.